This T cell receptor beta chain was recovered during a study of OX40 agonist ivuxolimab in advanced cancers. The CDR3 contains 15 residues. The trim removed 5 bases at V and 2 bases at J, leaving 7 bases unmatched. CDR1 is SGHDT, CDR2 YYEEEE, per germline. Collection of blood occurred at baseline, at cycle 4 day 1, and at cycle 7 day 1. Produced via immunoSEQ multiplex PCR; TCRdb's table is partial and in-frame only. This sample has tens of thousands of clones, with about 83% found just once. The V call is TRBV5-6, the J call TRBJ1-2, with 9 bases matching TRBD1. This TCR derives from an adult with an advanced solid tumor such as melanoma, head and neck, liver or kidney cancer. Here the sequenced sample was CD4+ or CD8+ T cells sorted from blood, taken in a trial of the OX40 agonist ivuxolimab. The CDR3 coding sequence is TGTGCCAGCAGTCCAACGGGACAGGGCAACTATGGCTACACCTTC. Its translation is CASSPTGQGNYGYTF.